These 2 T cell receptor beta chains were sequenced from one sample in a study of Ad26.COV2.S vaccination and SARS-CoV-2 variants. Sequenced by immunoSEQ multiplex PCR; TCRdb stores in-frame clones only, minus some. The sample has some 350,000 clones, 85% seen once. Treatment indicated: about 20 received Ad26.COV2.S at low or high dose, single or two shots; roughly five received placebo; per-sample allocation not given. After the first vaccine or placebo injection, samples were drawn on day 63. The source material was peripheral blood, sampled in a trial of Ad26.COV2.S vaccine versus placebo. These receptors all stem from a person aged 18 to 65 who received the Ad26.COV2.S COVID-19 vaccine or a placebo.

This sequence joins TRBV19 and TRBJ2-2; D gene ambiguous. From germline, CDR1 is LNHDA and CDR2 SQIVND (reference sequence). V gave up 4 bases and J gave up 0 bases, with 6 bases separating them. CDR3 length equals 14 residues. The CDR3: CASSTLPNTGELFF. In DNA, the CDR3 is TGTGCCAGTAGTACCCTACCGAACACCGGGGAGCTGTTTTTT.

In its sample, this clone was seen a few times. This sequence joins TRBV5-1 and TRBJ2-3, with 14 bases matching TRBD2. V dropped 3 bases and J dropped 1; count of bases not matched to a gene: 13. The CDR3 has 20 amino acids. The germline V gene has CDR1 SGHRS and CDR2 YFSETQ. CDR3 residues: CASSSDPGTSGSRGTDTQYF. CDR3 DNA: TGCGCCAGCAGCTCAGACCCCGGGACTAGCGGGAGTCGGGGCACAGATACGCAGTATTTT.